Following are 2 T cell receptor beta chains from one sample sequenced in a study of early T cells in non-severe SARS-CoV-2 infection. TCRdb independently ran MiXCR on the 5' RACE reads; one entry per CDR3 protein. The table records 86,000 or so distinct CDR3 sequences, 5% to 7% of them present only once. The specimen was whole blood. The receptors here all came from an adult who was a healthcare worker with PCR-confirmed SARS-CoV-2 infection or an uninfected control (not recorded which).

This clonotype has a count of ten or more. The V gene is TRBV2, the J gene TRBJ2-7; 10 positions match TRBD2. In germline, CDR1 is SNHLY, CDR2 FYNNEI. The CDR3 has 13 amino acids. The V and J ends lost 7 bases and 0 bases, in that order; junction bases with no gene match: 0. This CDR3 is CASTSGSSYEQYF. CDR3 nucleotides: TGTGCCAGCACTAGCGGGAGCTCCTACGAGCAGTACTTC.

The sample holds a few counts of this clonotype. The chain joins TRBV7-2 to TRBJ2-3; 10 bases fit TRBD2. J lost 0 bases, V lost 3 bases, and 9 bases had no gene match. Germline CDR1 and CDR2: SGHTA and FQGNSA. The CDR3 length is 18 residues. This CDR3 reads CASSLVLAGELSTDTQYF. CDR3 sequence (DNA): TGTGCCAGCAGCTTGGTTCTAGCGGGGGAACTTAGCACAGATACGCAGTATTTT.